One and the same sample provided the 18 T cell receptor beta chains below, sequenced in a study of cytomegalovirus exposure and HLA in healthy donors. The PCR contained 60 Vbeta and 13 Jbeta primers. The table came from immunoSEQ multiplex PCR; TCRdb's copy has only in-frame clones and leaves some out. The data hold 160,000 or so clones, with around 82% observed a single time. The sequenced sample was PBMCs. Receptor source: a man aged 60 to 75 in good health and CMV-seronegative.

The table lists this clone with a count of one. The rearrangement joins TRBV5-1 to TRBJ2-7; TRBD1 aligns across 10 bases. The CDR3 runs 15 residues. J gave up 2 bases and V 4 bases, and 6 bases lay outside the gene matches. From germline, CDR1 is SGHRS and CDR2 YFSETQ. Here the CDR3 DNA reads TGCGCCAGCAGCGCACCGGACAGGGGGGCCTACGAGCAGTACTTC. Protein product: CASSAPDRGAYEQYF.

The chain uses TRBV7-5 and TRBJ2-1; the table names TRBD2, a call not compared with the DNA. TRBV7-5 is described as a pseudogene. The CDR3 covers 18 residues. CDR3 DNA sequence: TGTGTCAGAAGCTATAGTCAATTACCGGGACTAGCCTACAATGAGCAGTTCTTC. Amino acids: CVRSYSQLPGLAYNEQFF.

V and J are TRBV6-6 and TRBJ2-5; 7 positions match TRBD2. The CDR3 length is 14 residues. Germline V CDR1 and CDR2: MNHNY, SVGAGI (reference sequence). V gave up 4 bases and J gave up 5 bases; unmatched junction bases: 7. The CDR3 coding sequence is TGTGCCAGCAGTTGGCGGGAGACGGGGGAGACCCAGTACTTC. This codes for CASSWRETGETQYF.

The CDR3 here is CASSFGLAGGRSTDTQYF. The CDR3 DNA reads as TGCGCCAGCAGCTTCGGACTAGCGGGGGGGCGTAGCACAGATACGCAGTATTTT. The chain has TRBV5-1 and TRBJ2-3; 15 nucleotides align to TRBD2. Germline lookup yields CDR1 SGHRS and CDR2 YFSETQ. The CDR3 extends over 18 amino acids. Trimming cost V 2 bases and J 0 bases; bases outside gene matches: 4.

J is TRBJ1-5 and V is TRBV19; TRBD1 matches at 7 bases. Germline CDR1 is LNHDA and CDR2 is SQIVND (reference sequence). This CDR3 is 15 amino acids long. V lost 5 bases and J lost 3; bases outside the gene matches: 7. The CDR3 protein is CASSVGQALNQPQHF. The CDR3 DNA sequence: TGTGCCAGTAGTGTCGGACAGGCACTCAATCAGCCCCAGCATTTT. The full variable domain, completed using reference TRBV19 and TRBJ1-5, is DGGITQSPKYLFRKEGQNVTLSCEQNLNHDAMYWYRQDPGQGLRLIYYSQIVNDFQKGDIAEGYSVSREKKESFPLTVTSAQKNPTAFYLCASSVGQALNQPQHFGDGTRLSIL.

The J gene is TRBJ2-5, the V gene TRBV5-6, with D possibly matching TRBD2 (5 bases). The J call is doubtful: the DNA matches TRBJ2-7 better. Per germline, CDR1 SGHDT and CDR2 YYEEEE. The CDR3 runs 14 residues. The CDR3 spells CASSLVGLLYEQYF. As DNA, the CDR3 is TGTGCCAGCAGCTTGGTAGGACTCCTCTACGAGCAGTACTTC.

This sequence joins TRBV18 and TRBJ1-1; D ambiguous. Germline V gene data show CDR1 as KGHSH and CDR2 as LQKENI. Trimming shortened V by 3 bases and J by 10 bases, and 18 bases separated the two germline ends. CDR3 length: 14 amino acids. The CDR3, as DNA: TGTGCCAGCTCACCTGCTTCCCCCCCGGAGGGAGCTTTCTTT. This gives the protein CASSPASPPEGAFF.

This chain joins TRBV18 and TRBJ2-2, with TRBD1 matching 7 bases. The CDR3 is made up of 14 amino acids. V lost 5 bases to trimming and J lost 4 bases; unmatched junction nucleotides: 4. CDR1 KGHSH and CDR2 LQKENI come from the germline V gene. DNA for the CDR3: TGTGCCAGCTCATCCTCAGGGGGCACCGGGGAGCTGTTTTTT. The encoded protein is CASSSSGGTGELFF.

The rearrangement links TRBV7-2 to TRBJ2-7, with TRBD1 matching 7 bases. CDR1 SGHTA and CDR2 FQGNSA come from the germline V gene. CDR3 length: 13 amino acids. The junction had 2 bases not matched to a gene; V was cut back by 0 bases and J by 6 bases. The CDR3 region is CASSLATGVEQYF. The CDR3 DNA reads TGTGCCAGCAGCTTAGCTACAGGGGTCGAGCAGTACTTC.

This clone was recorded once. The rearrangement uses TRBV28 and TRBJ2-7, with TRBD2 as a possible D gene (5 bases). Per the germline V gene, CDR1 is MDHEN and CDR2 is SYDVKM. V lost 7 bases to trimming and J lost 0 bases, with 16 bases between them. The CDR3 length is 15 residues. CDR3 nucleotides: TGTGCCAGCACCAAAGAGGGCGCCAGCTCCTACGAGCAGTACTTC. Protein sequence: CASTKEGASSYEQYF.

This chain joins TRBV9 and TRBJ1-2, with TRBD1 matching 7 bases. Per the germline V gene, CDR1 is SGDLS and CDR2 is YYNGEE. With V trimmed by 6 bases and J by 1 base, 6 bases remained unmatched. This CDR3 comprises 14 residues. The CDR3 loop reads CASNGQAFNYGYTF. As DNA, the CDR3 is TGTGCCAGCAACGGACAGGCCTTTAACTATGGCTACACCTTC.

J is TRBJ1-3 and V is TRBV10-3, with 7 bases matching TRBD1. Germline lookup yields CDR1 ENHRY and CDR2 SYGVKD. This CDR3 region has 15 residues. V trimming: 6 bases; J trimming: 0 bases; junction bases outside the gene matches: 5. The CDR3 DNA follows: TGTGCCATCAGCGCAGGGACAGACTCTGGAAACACCATATATTTT. Amino acid sequence: CAISAGTDSGNTIYF.

The V and J genes are TRBV28 and TRBJ2-5, with D maybe TRBD2 (6 bases). CDR1 is MDHEN, CDR2 SYDVKM, per germline. The ends were cut back, 1 base at V and 1 base at J, with 10 bases in the middle. There are 15 residues in the CDR3. Here the CDR3 DNA reads TGTGCCAGCAGTTTATCCCCAGCGGGCCAAGAGACCCAGTACTTC. Translation: CASSLSPAGQETQYF.

The genes are TRBV27 and TRBJ1-1; 7 nucleotides align to TRBD1. V was pared by 2 bases and J by 3 bases, with 9 bases of the junction left unmatched. This CDR3 region has 16 residues. In germline, CDR1 is MNHEY, CDR2 SMNVEV (reference sequence). CDR3 in DNA: TGTGCCAGCAGTTTACCGGGACAGTCCAAATACACTGAAGCTTTCTTT. Its protein is CASSLPGQSKYTEAFF.

To note about this clone: This sample also contains other DNA sequences that code for the same CDR3. The chain uses TRBV5-1 and TRBJ2-3; D not certain. Between the trimmed V and J ends, which lost 4 bases and 1 base, there was a span of 10 bases. Germline V CDR1 and CDR2: SGHRS, YFSETQ. The CDR3 runs 14 residues. This CDR3 reads CASSPIRGTDTQYF. The CDR3 nucleotides are TGCGCCAGCAGCCCAATCCGAGGCACAGATACGCAGTATTTT. The variable domain in full, with the rest retrieved from reference TRBV5-1 and TRBJ2-3, is KAGVTQTPRYLIKTRGQQVTLSCSPISGHRSVSWYQQTPGQGLQFLFEYFSETQRNKGNFPGRFSGRQFSNSRSEMNVSTLELGDSALYLCASSPIRGTDTQYFGPGTRLTVL.

The chain links TRBV9 to TRBJ2-5; 7 bases map to TRBD2. Germline V gene data show CDR1 as SGDLS and CDR2 as YYNGEE. The CDR3 length is 14 residues. V shed 2 bases and J 4 bases; nucleotides not matched to a gene: 5. In DNA form, the CDR3 reads TGTGCCAGCAGCGTTCGGTGGGGGGGAGAGACCCAGTACTTC. This codes for CASSVRWGGETQYF. The full variable domain, rest sourced from reference TRBV9 and TRBJ2-5, is DSGVTQTPKHLITATGQRVTLRCSPRSGDLSVYWYQQSLDQGLQFLIQYYNGEERAKGNILERFSAQQFPDLHSELNLSSLELGDSALYFCASSVRWGGETQYFGPGTRLLVL.

V is TRBV19 and J is TRBJ2-7; 8 bases are a match to TRBD2. There are 16 residues in the CDR3. J lost 0 bases, V lost 4 bases, and 8 bases had no gene match. CDR1 is LNHDA and CDR2 is SQIVND in the germline V gene (reference sequence). The CDR3 DNA reads TGTGCCAGTAGTACCCCGGGGGGGGACGGCTCCTACGAGCAGTACTTC. The encoded protein is CASSTPGGDGSYEQYF.

The V and J genes are TRBV7-8 and TRBJ1-3; D call uncertain. Trimming took 5 bases from V and 4 from J, leaving 18 bases between them. The CDR3 sequence is 16 residues long. CDR1 SGHVS and CDR2 FQNEAQ come from the germline V gene. This CDR3 is CASSPFAGPKGNTIYF. For the CDR3, the DNA is TGTGCCAGCAGCCCTTTCGCAGGCCCTAAGGGAAACACCATATATTTT.